In this sample, the clone carrying this T cell receptor (beta chain) turned up many times. This sample was taken from a study of T-cell memory formation after mild COVID-19. J was trimmed by 7 bases and V by 5 bases; bases with no gene match: 5. The CDR3 is made up of 15 amino acids. Using its own MiXCR run on the 5' RACE reads, TCRdb lists one record per CDR3 protein. The profile covers approximately 340,000 distinct CDR3 sequences, with roughly 15% appearing a single time and about a fifth taken by the ten largest. Sequenced material: PBMCs or a T cell subset sorted from them (not recorded which). The chain uses TRBV12-3 or TRBV12-4 and TRBJ2-1; 13 nucleotides agree with TRBD2. The clonotype comes from a man between 18 and 35 years old who had mild COVID-19 (a few samples of this study predate the infection). Cell type and time point are not known. The CDR3 is CASSLGLAGLNEQFF. In DNA form, the CDR3 reads TGTGCCAGCAGTCTGGGACTAGCGGGGTTAAATGAGCAGTTCTTC.